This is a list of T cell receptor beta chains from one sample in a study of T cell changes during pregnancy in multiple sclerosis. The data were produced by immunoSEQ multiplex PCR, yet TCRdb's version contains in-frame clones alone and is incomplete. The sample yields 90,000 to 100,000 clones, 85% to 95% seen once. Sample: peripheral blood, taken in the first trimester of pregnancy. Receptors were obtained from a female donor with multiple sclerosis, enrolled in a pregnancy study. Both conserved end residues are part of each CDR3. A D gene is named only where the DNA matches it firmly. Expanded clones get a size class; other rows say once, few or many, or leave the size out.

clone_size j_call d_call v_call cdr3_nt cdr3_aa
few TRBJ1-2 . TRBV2 TGTGCCAGCAGTGAAGGTCTCAGGGAAGGCTACACCTTC CASSEGLREGYTF
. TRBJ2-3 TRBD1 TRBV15 TGTGCCACCAGCAGATTGGGGACAGGGGCAAGTGATACGCAGTATTTT CATSRLGTGASDTQYF
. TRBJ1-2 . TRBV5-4 TGTGCCAGCAGCTCATGGCAGATGTATGGCTACACCTTC CASSSWQMYGYTF
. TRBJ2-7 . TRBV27 TGTGCCAGCAGTCCCCCGGCGACAAGTCTCCTACGATTGCAGTACTTC CASSPPATSLLRLQYF
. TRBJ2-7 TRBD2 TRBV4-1 TGCGCCAGCAGCCAAGTAGGACTAGCGGGGGTCTACGAGCAGTACTTC CASSQVGLAGVYEQYF
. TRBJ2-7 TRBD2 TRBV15 TGTGCCACCAGCGAGCTAGCGGACTCCTACGAGCAGTACTTC CATSELADSYEQYF
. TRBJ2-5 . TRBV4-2 TGTGCCAGCAGCCAAGATTTGGGTAGCGGACAAGAGACCCAGTACTTC CASSQDLGSGQETQYF
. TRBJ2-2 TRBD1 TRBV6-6 TGTGCCAGCAGCCAGGGACAGGGGTGGACCGGGGAGCTGTTTTTT CASSQGQGWTGELFF
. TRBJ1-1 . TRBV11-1 TGTGCCAGCAGCCGAGGACAAATAATGAACACTGAAGCTTTCTTT CASSRGQIMNTEAFF
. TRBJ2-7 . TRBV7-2 TGTGCCAGCAGCTTAGGGCTCCCTCAGGACAGAATTATCTCCTACGAGCAGTACTTC CASSLGLPQDRIISYEQYF